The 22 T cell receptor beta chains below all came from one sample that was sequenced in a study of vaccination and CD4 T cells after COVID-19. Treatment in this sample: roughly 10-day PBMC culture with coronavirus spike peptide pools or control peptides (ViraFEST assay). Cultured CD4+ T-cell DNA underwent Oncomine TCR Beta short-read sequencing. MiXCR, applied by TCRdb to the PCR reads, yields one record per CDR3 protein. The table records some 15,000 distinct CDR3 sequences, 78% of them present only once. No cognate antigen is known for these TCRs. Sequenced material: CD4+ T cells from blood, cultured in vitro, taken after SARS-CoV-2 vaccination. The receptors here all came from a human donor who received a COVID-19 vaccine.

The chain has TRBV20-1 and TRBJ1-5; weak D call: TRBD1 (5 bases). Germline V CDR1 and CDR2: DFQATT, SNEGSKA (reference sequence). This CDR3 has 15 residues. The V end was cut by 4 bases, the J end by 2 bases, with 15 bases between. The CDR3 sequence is CSATGRGVGNQPQHF. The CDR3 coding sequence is TGCAGTGCTACCGGGCGGGGGGTGGGCAATCAGCCCCAGCATTTT.

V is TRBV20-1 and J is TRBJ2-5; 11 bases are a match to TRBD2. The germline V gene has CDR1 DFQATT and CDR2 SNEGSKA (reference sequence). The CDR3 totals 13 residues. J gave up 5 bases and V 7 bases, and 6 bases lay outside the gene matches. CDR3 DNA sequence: TGCAGTGTCCTAGCGGGGGGCTCGGAGACCCAGTACTTC. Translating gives CSVLAGGSETQYF.

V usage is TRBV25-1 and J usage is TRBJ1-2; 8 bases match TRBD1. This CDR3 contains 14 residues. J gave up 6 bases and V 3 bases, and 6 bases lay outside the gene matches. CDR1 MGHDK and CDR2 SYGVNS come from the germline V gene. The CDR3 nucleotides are TGTGCCAGCAGTGACCCGGGACAGGCGGATGGCTACACCTTC. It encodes CASSDPGQADGYTF.

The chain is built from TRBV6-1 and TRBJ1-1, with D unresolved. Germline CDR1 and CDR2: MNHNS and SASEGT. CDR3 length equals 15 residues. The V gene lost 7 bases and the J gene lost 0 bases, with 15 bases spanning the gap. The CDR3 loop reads CASTPVGGMNTEAFF. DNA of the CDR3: TGTGCCAGCACCCCAGTTGGTGGTATGAACACTGAAGCTTTCTTT.

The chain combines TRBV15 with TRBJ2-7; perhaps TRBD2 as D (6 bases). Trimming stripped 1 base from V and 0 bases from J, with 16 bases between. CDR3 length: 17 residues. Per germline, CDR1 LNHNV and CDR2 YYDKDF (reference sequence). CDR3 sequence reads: CATSRGPKPGLSYEQYF. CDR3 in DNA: TGTGCCACCAGCAGAGGGCCCAAACCGGGACTCTCCTACGAGCAGTACTTC.

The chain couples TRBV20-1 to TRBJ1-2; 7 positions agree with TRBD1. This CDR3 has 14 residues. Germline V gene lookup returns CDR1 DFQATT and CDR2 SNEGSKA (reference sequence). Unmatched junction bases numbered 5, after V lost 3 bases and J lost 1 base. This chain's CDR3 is CSASKGAGNYGYTF. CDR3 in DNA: TGCAGTGCTAGCAAGGGGGCTGGTAACTATGGCTACACCTTC.

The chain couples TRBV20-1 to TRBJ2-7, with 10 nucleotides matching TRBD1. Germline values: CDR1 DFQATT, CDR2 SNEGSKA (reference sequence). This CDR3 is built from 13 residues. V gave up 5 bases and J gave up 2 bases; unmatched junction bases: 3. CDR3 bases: TGCAGTGCTGCGGGACAGGGGACCTACGAGCAGTACTTC. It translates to CSAAGQGTYEQYF.

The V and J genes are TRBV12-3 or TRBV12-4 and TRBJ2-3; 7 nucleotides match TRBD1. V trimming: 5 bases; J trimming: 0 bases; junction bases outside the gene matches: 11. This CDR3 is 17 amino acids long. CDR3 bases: TGTGCCAGCAGTCCCCGACAGGGTCTTCGTAGCACAGATACGCAGTATTTT. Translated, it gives CASSPRQGLRSTDTQYF.

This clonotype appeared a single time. The CDR3 nucleotides read TGTGCCAGCAGCCGGGGGGACAGCCCTCGGCAGCCCCAGCATTTT. As protein: CASSRGDSPRQPQHF. V is TRBV7-9 and J is TRBJ1-5, with 7 bases that match TRBD1. The ends lost 5 bases at V and 7 bases at J; junction bases unmatched: 11. In germline, CDR1 is SEHNR, CDR2 FQNEAQ (reference sequence). This CDR3 has 15 residues. The variable domain in full, with the rest retrieved from reference TRBV7-9 and TRBJ1-5, is DTGVSQNPRHKITKRGQNVTFRCDPISEHNRLYWYRQTLGQGPEFLTYFQNEAQLEKSRLLSDRFSAERPKGSFSTLEIQRTEQGDSAMYLCASSRGDSPRQPQHFGDGTRLSIL.

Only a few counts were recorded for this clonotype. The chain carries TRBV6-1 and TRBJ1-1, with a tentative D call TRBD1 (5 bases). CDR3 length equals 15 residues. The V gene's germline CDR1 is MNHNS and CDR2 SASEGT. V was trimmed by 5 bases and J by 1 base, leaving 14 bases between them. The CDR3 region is CASSLSAGQNTEAFF. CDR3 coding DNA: TGTGCCAGCAGTCTGTCAGCAGGGCAGAACACTGAAGCTTTCTTT.

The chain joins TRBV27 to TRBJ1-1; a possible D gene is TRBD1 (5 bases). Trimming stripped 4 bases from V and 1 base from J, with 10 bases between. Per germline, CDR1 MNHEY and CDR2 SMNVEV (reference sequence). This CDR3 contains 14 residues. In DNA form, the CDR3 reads TGTGCCAGCAGTTACCTGGGGGGGAACACTGAAGCTTTCTTT. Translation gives CASSYLGGNTEAFF.

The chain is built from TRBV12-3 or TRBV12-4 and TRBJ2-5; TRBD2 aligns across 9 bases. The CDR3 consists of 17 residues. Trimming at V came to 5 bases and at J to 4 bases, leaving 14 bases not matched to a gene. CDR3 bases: TGTGCCAGCAGTGCTAAATCCGGGACTAGCAGGGGAGAGACCCAGTACTTC. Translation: CASSAKSGTSRGETQYF.

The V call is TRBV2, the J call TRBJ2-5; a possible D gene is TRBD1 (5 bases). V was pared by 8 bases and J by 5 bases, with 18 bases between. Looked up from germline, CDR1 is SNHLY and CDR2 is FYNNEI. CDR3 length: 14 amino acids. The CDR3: CASLGRGDWETQYF. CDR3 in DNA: TGTGCCAGCTTAGGAAGGGGCGACTGGGAGACCCAGTACTTC.

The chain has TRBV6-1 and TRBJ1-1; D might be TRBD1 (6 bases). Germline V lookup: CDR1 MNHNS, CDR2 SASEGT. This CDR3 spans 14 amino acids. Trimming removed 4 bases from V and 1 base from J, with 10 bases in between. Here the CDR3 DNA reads TGTGCCAGCAGTGGATCGGACAGGAACACTGAAGCTTTCTTT. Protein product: CASSGSDRNTEAFF.

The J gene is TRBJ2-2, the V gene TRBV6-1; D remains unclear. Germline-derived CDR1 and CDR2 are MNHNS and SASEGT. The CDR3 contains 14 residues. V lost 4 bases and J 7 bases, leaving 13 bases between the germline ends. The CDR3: CASSGGSYNGELFF. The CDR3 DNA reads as TGTGCCAGCAGTGGGGGTAGTTACAACGGGGAGCTGTTTTTT.

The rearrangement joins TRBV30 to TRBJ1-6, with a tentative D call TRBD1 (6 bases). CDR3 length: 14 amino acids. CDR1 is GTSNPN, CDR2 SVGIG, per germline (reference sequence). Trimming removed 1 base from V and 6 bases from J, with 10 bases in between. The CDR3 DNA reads TGTGCCTGGAGTGACGGACAGATTAATTCACCCCTCCACTTT. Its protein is CAWSDGQINSPLHF.

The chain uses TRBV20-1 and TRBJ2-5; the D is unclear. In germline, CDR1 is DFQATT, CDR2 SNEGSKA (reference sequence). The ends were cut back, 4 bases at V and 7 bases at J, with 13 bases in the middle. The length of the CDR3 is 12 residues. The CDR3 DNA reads TGCAGTGCTAATGTAGCCGGCGGGACCCAGTACTTC. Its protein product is CSANVAGGTQYF.

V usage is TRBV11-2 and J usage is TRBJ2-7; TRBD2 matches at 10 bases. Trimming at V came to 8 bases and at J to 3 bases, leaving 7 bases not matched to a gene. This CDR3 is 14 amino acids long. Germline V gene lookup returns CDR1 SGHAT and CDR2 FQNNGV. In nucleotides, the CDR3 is TGTGCCAGCGGACCGCGACTAGCGGGCTACGAGCAGTACTTC. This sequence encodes CASGPRLAGYEQYF.

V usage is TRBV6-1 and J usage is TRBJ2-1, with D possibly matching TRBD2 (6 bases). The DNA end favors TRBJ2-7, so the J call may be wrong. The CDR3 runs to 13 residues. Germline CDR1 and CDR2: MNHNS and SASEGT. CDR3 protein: CASRGGDSYEQYF. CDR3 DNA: TGTGCCAGCAGGGGGGGAGACTCCTACGAGCAGTACTTC.

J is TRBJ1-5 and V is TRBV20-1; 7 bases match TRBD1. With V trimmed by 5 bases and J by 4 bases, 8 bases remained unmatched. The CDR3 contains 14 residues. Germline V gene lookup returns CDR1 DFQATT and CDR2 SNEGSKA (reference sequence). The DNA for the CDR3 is TGCAGTGCTGCCCCCGGGACAGCTAATCAGCCCCAGCATTTT. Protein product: CSAAPGTANQPQHF.

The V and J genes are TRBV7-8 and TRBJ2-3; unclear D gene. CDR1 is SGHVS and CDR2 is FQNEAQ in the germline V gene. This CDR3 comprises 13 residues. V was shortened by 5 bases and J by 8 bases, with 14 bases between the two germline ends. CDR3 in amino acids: CASSNSRSPTQYF. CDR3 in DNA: TGTGCCAGCAGCAATAGCAGGAGCCCTACGCAGTATTTT.

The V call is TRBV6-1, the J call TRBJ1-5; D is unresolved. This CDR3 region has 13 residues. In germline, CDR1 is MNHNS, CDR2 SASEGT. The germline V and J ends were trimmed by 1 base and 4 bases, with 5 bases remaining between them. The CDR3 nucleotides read TGTGCCAGCAGTGAAGTACGGAATCAGCCCCAGCATTTT. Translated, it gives CASSEVRNQPQHF.